This is a list of T cell receptor beta chains from one sample in a study of regulatory T cells in long-lasting Graves disease. MiXCR, applied by TCRdb to the multiplex PCR reads, yields one record per CDR3 protein. The repertoire holds about 530,000 distinct CDR3 sequences, with 15% to 20% as singletons. The sample was also linked to a second study, of T cells in Graves' hyperthyroidism and ophthalmopathy.

The material sequenced was peripheral blood mononuclear cells (PBMCs), taken at new diagnosis, from a patient treated with antithyroid drugs. These receptors came from a woman aged 35 to 59 with Graves disease. The CDR3 runs from the conserved cysteine through the conserved F or W. Fields, in order: V gene, clone size, J gene, D gene, CDR3 DNA, CDR3 protein. The D gene is left open where the match is weak. Size tells how often a clone was seen (once, few, many) or the class of an expanded clone, and some rows leave it out.

TRBV12-5,-,TRBJ1-5,-,TGTGCTAGTGGTTGGACGGGGAATCAGCCCCAGCATTTT,CASGWTGNQPQHF
TRBV5-1,-,TRBJ2-7,TRBD1,TGCGCCAGCAGCTTAGGACAGGTGGGCTACGAGCAGTACTTC,CASSLGQVGYEQYF
TRBV7-2,-,TRBJ2-7,-,TGTGCCAGCAGCTTAAAGTGGGGCCCGTCCTACGAGCAGTACTTC,CASSLKWGPSYEQYF
TRBV3-1,many,TRBJ2-2,-,TGTGCCAGCAAAGTCGACGGTTTGGTCGGGGAGCTGTTTTTT,CASKVDGLVGELFF
TRBV30,few,TRBJ2-5,TRBD2,TGTGCCTGGAATACGGGGGGGCAAGAGACCCAGTACTTC,CAWNTGGQETQYF
TRBV3-1,many,TRBJ1-1,-,TGTGCCAGCAGCCAAGTGAGGGGAGCTGAAGCTTTCTTT,CASSQVRGAEAFF
TRBV19,-,TRBJ1-2,-,TGTGCCAGTCAAATTGGAGGGGGGAACTATGGCTACACCTTC,CASQIGGGNYGYTF
TRBV20-1,many,TRBJ2-3,TRBD1,TGCAGTCATCCGGGACAGGGGGTGGAAGATACGCAGTATTTT,CSHPGQGVEDTQYF
TRBV13,-,TRBJ2-7,-,TGTGCCAGCAGCCCCCGGGGGATTAGCTCCTACGAGCAGTACTTC,CASSPRGISSYEQYF
TRBV4-1,few,TRBJ2-5,-,TGCGCCAGCAGCCAAGAAAGCGTAGCGGTCTCTGGTGAGACCCAGTACTTC,CASSQESVAVSGETQYF
TRBV11-3,many,TRBJ2-1,TRBD2,TGTGCCAGCAGGCTAGCGGGGGGGCTGGACAATGAGCAGTTCTTC,CASRLAGGLDNEQFF
TRBV25-1,few,TRBJ2-2,TRBD2,TGTGCCAGCAGTGAATCTCTGGCGGGGGGGAGGCCCGGGGAGCTGTTTTTT,CASSESLAGGRPGELFF
TRBV7-3,many,TRBJ1-1,TRBD1,TGTGCCAGCAGCCCGGGGACAGAGAACACTGAAGCTTTCTTT,CASSPGTENTEAFF
TRBV5-1,-,TRBJ2-2,-,TGCGCCAGCAGCGTGACCGGGACTCCTCTCGCCGGGGAGCTGTTTTTT,CASSVTGTPLAGELFF
TRBV28,many,TRBJ1-2,TRBD1,TGTGCCAGCAGGTTGACAGGGAACTATGGCTACACCTTC,CASRLTGNYGYTF
TRBV20-1,-,TRBJ2-3,-,TGCAGTGGGGTGGACCTCACAGATACGCGGTATTTT,CSGVDLTDTRYF
TRBV30,-,TRBJ2-7,-,TGTGCCTGGACTCCGGGACCGGGTTACTACGAGCAGTACTTC,CAWTPGPGYYEQYF
TRBV20-1,few,TRBJ1-5,-,TGCAGTGCTAGAGCCAAACAGGGATATAGCAATCAGCCCCAGCATTTT,CSARAKQGYSNQPQHF
TRBV4-2,few,TRBJ2-1,-,TGTGCCAGCAGCCGTAGGGGCTCCTACAATGAGCAGTTCTTC,CASSRRGSYNEQFF
TRBV12-3/TRBV12-4,-,TRBJ1-2,-,TGTGCCAGCAGTCAACCGGGAGGGAGCCGCCCCCCCTATGGCTACACCTTC,CASSQPGGSRPPYGYTF
TRBV29-1,-,TRBJ2-3,-,TGCAGCGTTGAGAGTCTCTACACAGATACGCAGTATTTT,CSVESLYTDTQYF
TRBV6-4,-,TRBJ2-5,TRBD2,TGTGCCAGCACCCCCCCGGGACTAGTAAAGACCCAGTACTTC,CASTPPGLVKTQYF
TRBV19,few,TRBJ1-5,-,TGTGCCAGTAGTATACTACAGGCTAGCAATCAGCCCCAGCATTTT,CASSILQASNQPQHF
TRBV7-2,few,TRBJ2-7,-,TGTGCCAGCAGCTTAGTGGGGGGCCTCTACGAGCAGTACTTC,CASSLVGGLYEQYF
TRBV12-3/TRBV12-4,few,TRBJ2-1,-,TGTGCCAGCACCTCCCTACCCTACAATGAGCAGTTCTTC,CASTSLPYNEQFF
TRBV7-2,-,TRBJ2-1,-,TGTGCCAGCAGCTTTTTCTACAATGAGCAGTTCTTC,CASSFFYNEQFF
TRBV3-1,many,TRBJ2-6,-,TGTGCCAGCAGCCAAGTTGGACTCCCTGGGGCCAACGTCCTGACTTTC,CASSQVGLPGANVLTF
TRBV24-1,-,TRBJ1-5,TRBD1,TGTGCCACCAGTGAAACAGGGGTAAGCAATCAGCCCCAGCATTTT,CATSETGVSNQPQHF
TRBV9,-,TRBJ2-7,-,TGTGCCAGCAGCGCACAGGACGGATTCTACGAGCAGTACTTC,CASSAQDGFYEQYF
TRBV28,many,TRBJ1-5,TRBD1,TGTGCCAGCAGCTCGAGGACAGGGCGAACTGGTCAGCCCCAGCATTTT,CASSSRTGRTGQPQHF
TRBV6-1,-,TRBJ1-1,-,TGTGCCAGCAGTGAGATTGGGCAGCCGAACACTGAAGCTTTCTTT,CASSEIGQPNTEAFF
TRBV7-9,many,TRBJ1-1,-,TGTGCCAGCAGCTTAGGAACGGATAGCGCTAAAGCTTTCTTT,CASSLGTDSAKAFF
TRBV15,many,TRBJ1-4,-,TGTGCCACCAGCAGACGTCAAAGCAGGCTGTTTTTT,CATSRRQSRLFF
TRBV11-2,many,TRBJ2-4,-,TGTGCCAGCAGCCCCGTGGGGATTATTCAGTACTTC,CASSPVGIIQYF
TRBV12-3/TRBV12-4,few,TRBJ1-6,-,TGTGCCAGCAGTTCACAGGGATCGAGCTCACCCCTCCACTTT,CASSSQGSSSPLHF
TRBV9,-,TRBJ2-7,TRBD2,TGTGCCAGCAGCATCACTAGCGGGGGCTACGAGCAGTACTTC,CASSITSGGYEQYF
TRBV2,many,TRBJ1-1,-,TGTGCCAGCGTCCGCTTGAACACTGAAGCTTTCTTT,CASVRLNTEAFF
TRBV7-2,-,TRBJ1-5,TRBD1,TGTGCCAGCAGCTCGACAGGGGGGGTAGGGCAGCCCCAGCATTTT,CASSSTGGVGQPQHF
TRBV5-1,-,TRBJ2-2,-,TGCGCCAGCAGCACGGACGGCCAAACCGGGGAGCTGTTTTTT,CASSTDGQTGELFF
TRBV20-1,many,TRBJ1-1,TRBD1,TGCAGTGCGCAGGGGGCTGTGCGGAACACTGAAGCTTTCTTT,CSAQGAVRNTEAFF
TRBV29-1,-,TRBJ1-1,-,TGCAGCGTTTATTCGAACACTGAAGCTTTCTTT,CSVYSNTEAFF
TRBV5-1,many,TRBJ2-1,TRBD2,TGTGCCAGCAGACTAGCGGGGTCCTACAATGAGCAGTTCTTC,CASRLAGSYNEQFF
TRBV12-3/TRBV12-4,many,TRBJ1-2,TRBD1,TGTGCCAGCGCCTCGAAGGGGGCGTCTGGCTACACCTTC,CASASKGASGYTF
TRBV6-1,few,TRBJ1-3,-,TGTGCCAGCAGTGAATCCGGGCGAGGGGCGGCGGTCACCATATATTTT,CASSESGRGAAVTIYF
TRBV28,-,TRBJ2-2,-,TGTGCCAGCAGTTTCGGCAGGGATGTCACCGGGGAGCTGTTTTTT,CASSFGRDVTGELFF
TRBV5-5,-,TRBJ2-1,TRBD1,TGCGCCAGCAGGGCGACAGGGGGCGAAAATGAGCAGTTCTTC,CASRATGGENEQFF
TRBV30,many,TRBJ2-1,-,TGTGCCTTGAGACAGGCGGGGGAGCAGTTCTTC,CALRQAGEQFF
TRBV28,few,TRBJ2-7,TRBD1,TGTGCCAGCAGTTTGGGGACAGGGAGGGTCGAGCAGTACTTC,CASSLGTGRVEQYF
TRBV20-1,many,TRBJ2-1,-,TGCAGTGCTAGCTCCCCGGGCGGGGTATCCTACAATGAGCAGTTCTTC,CSASSPGGVSYNEQFF
TRBV20-1,few,TRBJ2-7,TRBD2,TGCAGTGCTAGGCGGGGGTTTTACGAGCAGTACTTC,CSARRGFYEQYF
TRBV10-3,many,TRBJ2-5,-,TGTGCCATCAGTGAGTCCGGCGGGACAGCAATCCAAGAGACCCAGTACTTC,CAISESGGTAIQETQYF
TRBV13,many,TRBJ2-4,TRBD1,TGTGCCAGCAGTTCAACCGGGACAGCAAAAAACATTCAGTACTTC,CASSSTGTAKNIQYF
TRBV7-9,many,TRBJ1-1,-,TGTGCCAGCAGCTTAGCCCGCAACAGTGAAGCTTTCTTT,CASSLARNSEAFF
TRBV27,-,TRBJ2-7,TRBD1,TGTGCCAGCAGTTTATCGAGACAGGGCTACGAGCAGTACTTC,CASSLSRQGYEQYF
TRBV4-2,-,TRBJ2-1,TRBD2,TGTGCCAGCAGCCAAGGACTAGCGGCATACAATGAGCAGTTCTTC,CASSQGLAAYNEQFF
TRBV2,many,TRBJ1-5,-,TGTGCCAGCAGTGAATTACGGATTCCCAATCAGCCCCAGCATTTT,CASSELRIPNQPQHF